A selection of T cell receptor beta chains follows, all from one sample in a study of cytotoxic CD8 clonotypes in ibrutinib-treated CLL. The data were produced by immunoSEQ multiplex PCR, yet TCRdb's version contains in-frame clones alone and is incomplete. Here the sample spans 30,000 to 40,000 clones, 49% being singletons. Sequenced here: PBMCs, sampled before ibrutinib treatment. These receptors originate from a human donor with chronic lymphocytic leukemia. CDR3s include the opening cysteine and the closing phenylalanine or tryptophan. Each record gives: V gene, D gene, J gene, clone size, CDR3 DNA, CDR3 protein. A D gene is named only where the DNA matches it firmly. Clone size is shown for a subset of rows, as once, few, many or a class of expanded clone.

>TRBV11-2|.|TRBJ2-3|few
TGTGCCAGCAGCTACCCACCCGGGACTGGCACAGATACGCAGTATTTT
CASSYPPGTGTDTQYF
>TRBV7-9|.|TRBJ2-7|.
TGTGCCAGCAGCTTACGAGGGCCAGGGGAGCAGTACTTC
CASSLRGPGEQYF
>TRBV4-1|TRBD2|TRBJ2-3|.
TGCGCCAGCAGCCAACCCGGACTAGCGGGGGGGCGGGACGGGAATACGCAGTATTTT
CASSQPGLAGGRDGNTQYF
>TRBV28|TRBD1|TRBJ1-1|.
TGTGCCAGCAGTTTATCCGGACAGGGCAAGGGTGAAGCTTTCTTT
CASSLSGQGKGEAFF
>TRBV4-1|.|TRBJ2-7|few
TGCGCCAGCAGCCCTGGTGGGGCAGGGAACTCCTACGAGCAGTACTTC
CASSPGGAGNSYEQYF
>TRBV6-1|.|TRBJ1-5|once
TGTGCCAGCAGTGGCCCCTTGGTCCGGGGTATAAGTCAGCCCCAGCATTTT
CASSGPLVRGISQPQHF
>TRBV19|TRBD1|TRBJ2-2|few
TGTGCCAGTAGCCAAGACAGGGCGACCGGGGAGCTGTTTTTT
CASSQDRATGELFF
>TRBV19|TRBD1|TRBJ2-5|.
TGTGCCAGTAGTACGGGGACAGGGTCGAGAGAGACCCAGTACTTC
CASSTGTGSRETQYF
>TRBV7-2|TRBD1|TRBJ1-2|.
TGTGCCAGCAGCTCAACGCCCCACAGGGGGCCAAGGAACTATGGCTACACCTTC
CASSSTPHRGPRNYGYTF
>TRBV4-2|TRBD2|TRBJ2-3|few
TGTGCCAGCAGTCAGGGACTAGCGGGGGCAGAAGATACGCAGTATTTT
CASSQGLAGAEDTQYF
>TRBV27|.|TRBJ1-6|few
TGTGCCAGCCACGCGGAAACAGATAATTCACCCCTCCACTTT
CASHAETDNSPLHF
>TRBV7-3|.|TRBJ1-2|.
TGTGCCAGCAGCCCCCAGGACCGGGACCTCACCTTC
CASSPQDRDLTF
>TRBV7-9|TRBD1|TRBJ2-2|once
TGTGCCAGCAGCTTGGGGACAGGGGGCGGCGGGGAGCTGTTTTTT
CASSLGTGGGGELFF
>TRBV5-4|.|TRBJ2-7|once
TGTGCCAGCAGCTTGGACGGTTACGGCTACGAGCAGTACTTC
CASSLDGYGYEQYF
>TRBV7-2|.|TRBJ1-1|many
TGTGCCAGCAGCTCGACAGAATTTGAAGCTTTCTTT
CASSSTEFEAFF
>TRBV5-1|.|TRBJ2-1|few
TGCGCCAGCAGGTTGGCCCGGGCTTACGATGAGCAGTTCTTC
CASRLARAYDEQFF
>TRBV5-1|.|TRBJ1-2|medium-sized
TGCGCCAGCAGCTTAAATACAGGGAGGGCAGGTGGTGGCTACACCTTC
CASSLNTGRAGGGYTF
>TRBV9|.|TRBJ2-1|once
TGTGCCAGCAGCCTCACTAGTTTCCCCTACAATGAGCAGTTCTTC
CASSLTSFPYNEQFF
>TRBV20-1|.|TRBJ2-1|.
TGCAGTGCTAGAGTCGGGCTAGGAAGGTTCTTC
CSARVGLGRFF
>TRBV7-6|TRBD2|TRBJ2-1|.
TGTGCCAGCAGCTTATATCCCCCTACTAGCGGGGGATACAATGAGCAGTTCTTC
CASSLYPPTSGGYNEQFF
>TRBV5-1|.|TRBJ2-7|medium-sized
TGCGCCAGCAGCTTGGCCGGTGACTCCTACGAGCAGTACTTC
CASSLAGDSYEQYF
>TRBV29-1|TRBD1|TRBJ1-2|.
TGCAGTGCACCGGGACAGGGTCGAGAAGGCTACACCTTC
CSAPGQGREGYTF
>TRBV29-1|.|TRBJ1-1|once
TGCAGCGTTGCCTGGGAGGGTAGCACTGAAGCTTTCTTT
CSVAWEGSTEAFF
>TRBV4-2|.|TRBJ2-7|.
TGTGCCAGCAGCCAAGTCGTGTCAGGGAAGTCCCACGAGCAGTACTTC
CASSQVVSGKSHEQYF
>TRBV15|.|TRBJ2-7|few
TGTGCCACCAGCAGAAAAAAAGCCGGGACGCTTACCTACGAGCAGTACTTC
CATSRKKAGTLTYEQYF
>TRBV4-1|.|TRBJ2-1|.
TGCGCCAGCAGCCAAGGTCCCGGGTCCGGAGGGAGTGAGCAGTTCTTC
CASSQGPGSGGSEQFF
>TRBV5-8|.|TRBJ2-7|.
TGTGCCAGCAGCTTCTCGGGTGAGCAGTACTTC
CASSFSGEQYF
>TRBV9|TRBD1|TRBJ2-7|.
TGTGCCAGCAGCCACCCCCGGGACAGGGGGTGGTCCGAGCAGTACTTC
CASSHPRDRGWSEQYF
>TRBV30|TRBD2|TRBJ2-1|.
TGTGCCTCCTCCCCCCTAGCGGGCCATGAGCAGTTCTTC
CASSPLAGHEQFF
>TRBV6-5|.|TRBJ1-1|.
TGTGCCAGCAGCGAACAGACATACACTGAAGCTTTCTTT
CASSEQTYTEAFF
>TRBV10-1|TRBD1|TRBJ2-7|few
TGCGCCAGCCCCATAACATATTCCCCGGGACAGGGATCCTACGAGCAGTACTTC
CASPITYSPGQGSYEQYF
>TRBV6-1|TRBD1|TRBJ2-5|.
TGTGCCAGCAGTGAAAGAGGGACAGGGGAGGAGACCCAGTACTTC
CASSERGTGEETQYF
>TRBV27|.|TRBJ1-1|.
TGTGCCAGCAGTCGAATGAGGAACACTGAAGCTTTCTTT
CASSRMRNTEAFF
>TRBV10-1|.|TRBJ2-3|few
TGCGCCAGCAGTGAGGATCCCGTTCTTAATACGCAGTATTTT
CASSEDPVLNTQYF
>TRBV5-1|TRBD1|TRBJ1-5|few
TGCGCCAGCAGCTTGGGGGCAGGGGGCGGAGATCAGCCCCAGCATTTT
CASSLGAGGGDQPQHF
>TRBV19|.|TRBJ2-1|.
TGTGCCAGTAGTATAGGTGATGAGCAGTTCTTC
CASSIGDEQFF
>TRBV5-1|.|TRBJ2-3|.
TGCGCCAGCAGCTTGGTCTTCGTCGGGGCAGATACGCAGTATTTT
CASSLVFVGADTQYF
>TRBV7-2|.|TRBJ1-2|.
TGTGCCAGCAGCTTAGCCGGAACAGGGTTGGGTAACTATGGCTACACCTTC
CASSLAGTGLGNYGYTF
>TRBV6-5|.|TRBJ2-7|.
TGTGCCAGCAGCTCCGGGGGGCCCCAAACCTACGAGCAGTACTTC
CASSSGGPQTYEQYF
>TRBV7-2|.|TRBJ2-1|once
TGTGCCAGCAGCTTTTTAGCGGTCGGTGGTGCGGATGAGCAGTTCTTC
CASSFLAVGGADEQFF
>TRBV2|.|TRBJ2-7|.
TGTGCCAGCAGTGAGCCCGGGACCCCCTACGAGCAGTACTTC
CASSEPGTPYEQYF
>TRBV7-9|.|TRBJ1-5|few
TGTGCCAGCGGTGACAATCAGCCCCAGCATTTT
CASGDNQPQHF
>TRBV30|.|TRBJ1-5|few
TGTGCCTGGAGTGTGGGGTACAATCAGCCCCAGCATTTT
CAWSVGYNQPQHF
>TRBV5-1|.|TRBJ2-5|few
TGCGCCAGCAGCTTGGAAGAGACCCAGTACTTC
CASSLEETQYF
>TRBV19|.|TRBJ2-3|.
TGTGCCAGTCGAAGACTTGCAGGGGCAGATACGCAGTATTTT
CASRRLAGADTQYF